Below are 31 T cell receptor beta chains sequenced from a single sample in a study of cytomegalovirus exposure and HLA in healthy donors. PCR was performed using 60 Vbeta and 13 Jbeta primers. Method: immunoSEQ multiplex PCR; TCRdb's copy keeps in-frame clones and lacks some. The data contain about 130,000 clones, roughly 10% of them seen just once; the ten biggest clones take up 1.5% to 2%. Source material: PBMCs. All receptors come from a man over 45 in good health and CMV-seronegative.

This clone came up a few times. This chain joins TRBV6-5 and TRBJ2-3; a weak D match, TRBD2 (5 bases). Germline CDR1 is MNHEY and CDR2 is SVGAGI. Trimming stripped 7 bases from V and 4 bases from J, with 18 bases between. The CDR3 totals 15 residues. CDR3 amino acids: CASKPQRPGADTQYF. CDR3 sequence (DNA): TGTGCCAGCAAGCCCCAGCGGCCTGGCGCAGATACGCAGTATTTT.

This rearrangement joins TRBV5-1 to TRBJ2-3, with a possible D match to TRBD2 (5 bases). Germline CDR1 SGHRS, CDR2 YFSETQ. The CDR3 spans 14 residues. The V and J ends lost 4 bases and 5 bases respectively, with 14 bases between them. The CDR3 protein is CASSPAEGLDTQYF. DNA for the CDR3: TGCGCCAGCAGCCCGGCCGAGGGCTTAGATACGCAGTATTTT.

The sample holds a few counts of this clone. The gene calls are TRBV7-8 and TRBJ1-4, with 7 bases identical to TRBD1. The CDR3 length is 18 residues. In germline, CDR1 is SGHVS, CDR2 FQNEAQ. The V segment lost 5 bases and the J segment 1 base; nucleotides outside the gene matches: 13. DNA of the CDR3: TGTGCCAGCAGCCTTAAACAAGGGGGCGGCAGAACTAATGAAAAACTGTTTTTT. Protein: CASSLKQGGGRTNEKLFF.

Points on this clone: The sample holds other DNA sequences that translate to the same CDR3. This sequence joins TRBV11-2 and TRBJ2-3; 8 nucleotides agree with TRBD1. V dropped 5 bases and J dropped 1; count of bases not matched to a gene: 5. There are 15 residues in the CDR3. CDR1 SGHAT and CDR2 FQNNGV come from the germline V gene. In nucleotides, the CDR3 is TGTGCCAGCAGCCTAGGGACAGGAGGCACAGATACGCAGTATTTT. It specifies CASSLGTGGTDTQYF.

In this sample, this clone turned up a few times. The chain combines TRBV19 with TRBJ2-2; D uncertain. The CDR3 has 15 residues. The V gene's germline CDR1 is LNHDA and CDR2 SQIVND (reference sequence). Between the trimmed V and J ends, which lost 0 bases and 4 bases, there was a span of 9 bases. CDR3 protein: CASSIDRDFTGELFF. The CDR3 DNA reads TGTGCCAGTAGTATAGATCGAGATTTCACCGGGGAGCTGTTTTTT.

This clone was recorded a few times. V usage is TRBV5-6 and J usage is TRBJ2-6; D is possibly TRBD2 (6 bases). V was shortened by 4 bases and J by 0 bases, with 11 bases between the two germline ends. The CDR3 runs 16 residues. Germline CDR1 and CDR2: SGHDT and YYEEEE. This CDR3 is CASSLPGDSGANVLTF. DNA of the CDR3: TGTGCCAGCAGCCTGCCGGGGGACTCTGGGGCCAACGTCCTGACTTTC.

The V and J genes are TRBV29-1 and TRBJ1-1; D ambiguous. This CDR3 has 12 residues. The ends were cut back, 2 bases at V and 4 bases at J, with 8 bases in the middle. Per germline, CDR1 SQVTM and CDR2 ANQGSEA. DNA of the CDR3: TGCAGCGTTGAACCTAGTGGCACTGAAGCTTTCTTT. Protein product: CSVEPSGTEAFF.

This clone was found a few times. J is TRBJ2-1 and V is TRBV6-5, with D tentatively TRBD2 (6 bases). V gave up 5 bases and J gave up 10 bases, with 21 bases separating them. CDR1 MNHEY and CDR2 SVGAGI come from the germline V gene. The CDR3 covers 15 residues. CDR3 sequence: CASSLHGTETREQFF. The CDR3 nucleotides read TGTGCCAGCAGTCTGCATGGGACCGAGACTAGAGAGCAGTTCTTC.

V gene TRBV11-3 combines with J gene TRBJ2-2; possible D gene TRBD1, 6 bases. There are 13 residues in the CDR3. Trimming left V 8 bases short and J 6 bases short, with 13 bases between. The germline CDR1 and CDR2 sequences are SGHNT and YENEEA. The CDR3 region has the DNA TGTGCCAGCGGCGAGGGGGACGCCGGGGAGCTGTTTTTT. As protein: CASGEGDAGELFF.

V is TRBV5-1 and J is TRBJ2-7, with TRBD2 identical over 12 bases. CDR3 length equals 17 residues. The V segment lost 3 bases and the J segment 5 bases; nucleotides outside the gene matches: 12. CDR1 and CDR2 (germline): SGHRS, YFSETQ. Here the CDR3 reads CASSSEPGLAGPHEQYF. CDR3 in DNA: TGCGCCAGCAGCTCGGAGCCGGGACTAGCGGGCCCCCACGAGCAGTACTTC. Using reference TRBV5-1 and TRBJ2-7 for the parts outside the CDR3, the full variable domain is KAGVTQTPRYLIKTRGQQVTLSCSPISGHRSVSWYQQTPGQGLQFLFEYFSETQRNKGNFPGRFSGRQFSNSRSEMNVSTLELGDSALYLCASSSEPGLAGPHEQYFGPGTRLTVT.

A few counts support this clone. The V call is TRBV2, the J call TRBJ1-2, with 9 bases aligning to TRBD1. J gave up 8 bases and V 3 bases, and 7 bases lay outside the gene matches. The CDR3 is 14 residues long. Per the germline V gene, CDR1 is SNHLY and CDR2 is FYNNEI. The CDR3 sequence: CASSEGQGSSGYTF. The CDR3 DNA follows: TGTGCCAGCAGTGAGGGACAGGGTTCATCCGGCTACACCTTC.

This clone occurred a few times. The genes are TRBV27 and TRBJ1-1; perhaps TRBD1 as D (5 bases). There are 16 residues in the CDR3. Per the germline V gene, CDR1 is MNHEY and CDR2 is SMNVEV (reference sequence). The ends were cut back, 7 bases at V and 3 bases at J, with 21 bases in the middle. Written as DNA, the CDR3 is TGTGCCAGCAATAAAAATTGGTTAAGGGGTGACACTGAAGCTTTCTTT. This codes for CASNKNWLRGDTEAFF.

V is TRBV5-1 and J is TRBJ1-2; D unresolved. Germline V gene data show CDR1 as SGHRS and CDR2 as YFSETQ. The CDR3 sequence is 15 residues long. V was pared by 2 bases and J by 4 bases, with 15 bases between. CDR3 coding DNA: TGCGCCAGCAGCTTAGAACCATACTCGGGCTATGGCTACACCTTC. Amino acid sequence: CASSLEPYSGYGYTF.

This clone was recorded a few times. The chain links TRBV19 to TRBJ2-2; 10 bases map to TRBD1. Germline CDR1 and CDR2: LNHDA and SQIVND (reference sequence). This CDR3 contains 15 residues. V dropped 7 bases and J dropped 1; count of bases not matched to a gene: 3. The CDR3 is CASTRDRGNTGELFF. CDR3 coding DNA: TGTGCCAGTACCCGGGACAGGGGGAACACCGGGGAGCTGTTTTTT.

This clone was counted only a few times. The V gene is TRBV28, the J gene TRBJ1-3; 8 positions match TRBD1. Germline trimming cut 5 bases from V and 4 bases from J; bases unmatched to any gene: 1. The CDR3 has 13 residues. Germline V gene lookup returns CDR1 MDHEN and CDR2 SYDVKM. This CDR3 is CASSRDRGNTIYF. The CDR3 DNA reads TGTGCCAGCAGTCGGGACAGGGGAAACACCATATATTTT.

The chain uses TRBV19 and TRBJ2-7; TRBD1 might be the D (8 bases). The CDR3 contains 15 residues. Per the germline V gene, CDR1 is LNHDA and CDR2 is SQIVND (reference sequence). V was cut by 5 bases and J by 3 bases, with 17 bases left in between. CDR3 nucleotide sequence: TGTGCCAGTAGTCCAAGGACAGGGAGGGTCTACGAGCAGTACTTC. Its translation: CASSPRTGRVYEQYF.

This chain uses TRBV5-1 with TRBJ1-1; TRBD1 matches 8 bases. Looked up from germline, CDR1 is SGHRS and CDR2 is YFSETQ. The CDR3 covers 15 residues. Trimming removed 4 bases from V and 4 bases from J; junction bases left unmatched: 9. The CDR3 bases are TGCGCCAGCAGCGATAACCAGGGGGCTTTCACTGAAGCTTTCTTT. It encodes CASSDNQGAFTEAFF.

This clone has just a few counts. The chain joins TRBV7-9 to TRBJ1-5; no clear D. Trimming removed 5 bases at V and 4 bases at J, with 6 bases between. Per the germline V gene, CDR1 is SEHNR and CDR2 is FQNEAQ (reference sequence). This CDR3 has 12 residues. CDR3: CASSPENQPQHF. DNA of the CDR3: TGTGCCAGCAGCCCGGAGAATCAGCCCCAGCATTTT.

Only a few counts were recorded for this clone. The chain carries TRBV4-2 and TRBJ1-4, with D tentatively TRBD1 (5 bases). Germline lookup yields CDR1 LGHNA and CDR2 YNFKEQ. The CDR3 loop spans 19 amino acids. Trimming took 2 bases from V and 3 from J, leaving 22 bases between them. The CDR3 sequence is CASSQNGREISLANEKLFF. CDR3 in DNA: TGTGCCAGCAGCCAAAATGGCAGGGAAATTTCCCTGGCTAATGAAAAACTGTTTTTT.

This clone was observed a handful of times. The gene calls are TRBV11-3 and TRBJ1-2, with 10 bases matching TRBD1. The CDR3 sequence is 17 residues long. The trim removed 5 bases at V and 4 bases at J, leaving 13 bases unmatched. Germline V gene data show CDR1 as SGHNT and CDR2 as YENEEA. The CDR3 protein is CASSPGQGLRPLYGYTF. The CDR3 nucleotides read TGTGCCAGCAGCCCGGGACAGGGGCTAAGGCCCCTCTATGGCTACACCTTC. The variable domain in full, completed from reference TRBV11-3 and TRBJ1-2, reads EAGVVQSPRYKIIEKKQPVAFWCNPISGHNTLYWYLQNLGQGPELLIRYENEEAVDDSQLPKDRFSAERLKGVDSTLKIQPAELGDSAVYLCASSPGQGLRPLYGYTFGSGTRLTVV.

The chain combines TRBV10-1 with TRBJ1-2, with 7 bases lining up with TRBD1. V gave up 0 bases and J gave up 6 bases; unmatched junction bases: 16. Per germline, CDR1 WNHNN and CDR2 SYGVQD (reference sequence). The CDR3 spans 18 residues. The CDR3 here is CASSESTSAGQSQNGYTF. The DNA of the CDR3 is TGCGCCAGCAGTGAGTCTACATCGGCGGGACAGTCTCAAAATGGCTACACCTTC.

This chain connects TRBV5-1 to TRBJ2-3; D is undetermined. CDR1 is SGHRS and CDR2 is YFSETQ in the germline V gene. V lost 2 bases and J lost 0, with 10 bases in between. The CDR3 is 15 residues long. The CDR3 bases are TGCGCCAGCAGCTTAACAGCCACTAGCACAGATACGCAGTATTTT. This codes for CASSLTATSTDTQYF.

J is TRBJ2-2 and V is TRBV7-3; D might be TRBD2 (5 bases). In germline, CDR1 is SGHTA, CDR2 FQGTGA. Deletions cut 0 bases from V and 4 bases from J, with 6 bases between. The CDR3 runs to 14 residues. The CDR3 DNA follows: TGTGCCAGCAGCTTAACAGGGAGCACCGGGGAGCTGTTTTTT. It encodes CASSLTGSTGELFF.

In its sample, this clone was seen a few times. The rearrangement joins TRBV5-1 to TRBJ2-3; D is possibly TRBD2 (5 bases). The CDR3 totals 13 residues. The V gene's germline CDR1 is SGHRS and CDR2 YFSETQ. Trimming cost V 0 bases and J 6 bases, with 8 bases left between them. As DNA, the CDR3 is TGCGCCAGCAGCTTGGGGCCTAGCGATACGCAGTATTTT. Its protein is CASSLGPSDTQYF.

This clone was picked up a small number of times. The V and J genes are TRBV2 and TRBJ2-3; TRBD1 might be the D (6 bases). CDR1 is SNHLY, CDR2 FYNNEI, per germline. Deletions cut 6 bases from V and 2 bases from J, with 15 bases between. This CDR3 has 15 amino acids. CDR3 sequence reads: CASSRQDLNTDTQYF. CDR3 nucleotide sequence: TGTGCCAGCAGCAGACAGGATCTGAACACAGATACGCAGTATTTT. The full variable domain, rest sourced from reference TRBV2 and TRBJ2-3, is EPEVTQTPSHQVTQMGQEVILRCVPISNHLYFYWYRQILGQKVEFLVSFYNNEISEKSEIFDDQFSVERPDGSNFTLKIRSTKLEDSAMYFCASSRQDLNTDTQYFGPGTRLTVL.

This clone was recorded a few times. The rearrangement links TRBV28 to TRBJ1-4; unclear D gene. The CDR3 is 18 amino acids. Germline V gene sequence: CDR1 MDHEN, CDR2 SYDVKM. Trimming cost V 6 bases and J 0 bases, with 20 bases left between them. CDR3 in amino acids: CASSPLLGSPTTNEKLFF. In DNA, the CDR3 is TGTGCCAGCAGCCCCTTGCTAGGCAGTCCAACAACTAATGAAAAACTGTTTTTT.

The chain has TRBV30 and TRBJ1-6, with D possibly matching TRBD1 (5 bases). CDR1 is GTSNPN and CDR2 is SVGIG in the germline V gene (reference sequence). CDR3 length: 13 amino acids. V shed 3 bases and J shed 9 bases, with 12 bases lying between them. The CDR3 sequence: CAWRRQGSSPLHF. The CDR3, as DNA: TGTGCCTGGAGGAGGCAGGGCAGTTCACCCCTCCACTTT.

This clone was counted a few times. The chain recombines TRBV27 with TRBJ2-7; TRBD1 matches at 7 bases. The CDR3 extends over 14 amino acids. Germline trimming cut 1 base from V and 2 bases from J; bases unmatched to any gene: 2. Germline CDR1 MNHEY, CDR2 SMNVEV (reference sequence). Here the CDR3 DNA reads TGTGCCAGCAGTTTATATCAGGGGGCCTACGAGCAGTACTTC. Translated: CASSLYQGAYEQYF.

The V and J genes are TRBV6-5 and TRBJ2-7; D possibly corresponds to TRBD2 (6 bases). V was clipped by 5 bases and J by 7 bases, with 15 bases between them. CDR3 length: 13 amino acids. Germline CDR1 and CDR2: MNHEY and SVGAGI. The CDR3, as DNA: TGTGCCAGCAGTCTCCCTCGGGCGGGGGAGCAGTACTTC. It is translated as CASSLPRAGEQYF.

This clone came up a few times. The chain carries TRBV5-6 and TRBJ1-2; a possible D gene is TRBD1 (5 bases). Trimming shortened V by 1 base and J by 7 bases, and 5 bases separated the two germline ends. Germline V gives CDR1 SGHDT, CDR2 YYEEEE. The CDR3 sequence is 11 residues long. CDR3 DNA: TGTGCCAGCAGCTTGCAGGGTGGCTACACCTTC. Translating it yields CASSLQGGYTF.

The table lists this clone with a few counts. This chain joins TRBV30 and TRBJ2-3; D uncertain. V gave up 0 bases and J gave up 2 bases, with 6 bases separating them. The CDR3 is 13 residues long. Per the germline V gene, CDR1 is GTSNPN and CDR2 is SVGIG (reference sequence). CDR3 loop: CAWSVGLTDTQYF. The CDR3 DNA reads as TGTGCCTGGAGTGTGGGCCTCACAGATACGCAGTATTTT.